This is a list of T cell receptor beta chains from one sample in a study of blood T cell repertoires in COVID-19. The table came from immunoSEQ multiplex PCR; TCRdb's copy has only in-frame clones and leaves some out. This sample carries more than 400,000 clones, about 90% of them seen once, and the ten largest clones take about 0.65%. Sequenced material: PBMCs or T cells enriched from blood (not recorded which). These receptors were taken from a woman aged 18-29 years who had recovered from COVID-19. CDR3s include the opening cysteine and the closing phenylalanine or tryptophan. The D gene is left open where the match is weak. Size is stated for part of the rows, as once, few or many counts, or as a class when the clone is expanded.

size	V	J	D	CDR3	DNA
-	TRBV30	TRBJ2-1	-	CAWSGTYNEQFF	TGTGCCTGGAGTGGGACTTACAATGAGCAGTTCTTC
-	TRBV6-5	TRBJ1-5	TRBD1	CASGNRGLNQPQHF	TGTGCCAGTGGTAACAGGGGTCTCAATCAGCCCCAGCATTTT
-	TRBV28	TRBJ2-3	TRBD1	CASSSGTAVTDTQYF	TGTGCCAGCAGTTCCGGGACAGCCGTCACAGATACGCAGTATTTT
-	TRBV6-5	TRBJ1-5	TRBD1	CASSSDRNQPQHF	TGTGCCAGCAGTTCGGACAGGAACCAGCCCCAGCATTTT
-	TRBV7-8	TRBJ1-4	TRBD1	CASSSRQGLSESTTNEKLFF	TGTGCCAGCAGCTCCCGACAGGGGCTATCCGAATCAACAACTAATGAAAAACTGTTTTTT
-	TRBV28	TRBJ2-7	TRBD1	CASSLGTVSYEQYF	TGTGCCAGCAGTTTAGGGACAGTCTCCTACGAGCAGTACTTC
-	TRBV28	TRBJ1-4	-	CASSLEGPLNEKLFF	TGTGCCAGCAGTTTAGAGGGTCCGTTGAATGAAAAACTGTTTTTT
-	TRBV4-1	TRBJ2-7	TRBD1	CASSQRQGAEYEQYF	TGCGCCAGCAGCCAGAGACAGGGGGCGGAATACGAGCAGTACTTC
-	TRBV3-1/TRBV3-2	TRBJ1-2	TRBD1	CASSPQPGGAFGYTF	TGTGCCAGCAGCCCCCAACCAGGGGGCGCGTTTGGCTACACCTTC
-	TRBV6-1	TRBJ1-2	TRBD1	CASSDPIRDRGNKDYGYTF	TGTGCCAGCAGTGATCCTATACGGGACAGGGGAAATAAGGACTATGGCTACACCTTC
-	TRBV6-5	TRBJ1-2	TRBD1	CASTGQGVGYTF	TGTGCCAGCACCGGACAGGGGGTGGGCTACACCTTC
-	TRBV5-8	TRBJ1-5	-	CASSFTGDQPQHF	TGTGCCAGCAGCTTCACCGGAGATCAGCCCCAGCATTTT
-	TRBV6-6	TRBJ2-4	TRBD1	CASSPTGGRSKNIQYF	TGTGCCAGCAGTCCGACAGGGGGCAGATCCAAAAACATTCAGTACTTC
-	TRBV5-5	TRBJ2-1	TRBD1	CASSGWDRGLKRFF	TGTGCCAGCAGCGGATGGGACAGGGGCTTAAAGCGGTTCTTC
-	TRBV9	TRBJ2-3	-	CASSVDSSTDTQYF	TGTGCCAGCAGCGTAGACTCCAGCACAGATACGCAGTATTTT
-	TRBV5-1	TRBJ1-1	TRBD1	CASSPGQGFLLNTEAFF	TGCGCCAGCAGCCCGGGACAGGGTTTTCTCTTGAACACTGAAGCTTTCTTT
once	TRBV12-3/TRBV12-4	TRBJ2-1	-	CASSGGGGDEQFF	TGTGCCAGCAGTGGGGGAGGGGGGGATGAGCAGTTCTTC
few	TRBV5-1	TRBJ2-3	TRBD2	CASKGGGHEDTQYF	TGCGCCAGCAAGGGCGGGGGGCATGAAGATACGCAGTATTTT
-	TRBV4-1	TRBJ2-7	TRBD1	CASSQRTGNYEQYF	TGCGCCAGCAGCCAAAGGACAGGGAACTACGAGCAGTACTTC
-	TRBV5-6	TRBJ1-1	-	CASSLLVRQTNTEAFF	TGTGCCAGCAGCTTGCTCGTGCGGCAGACGAACACTGAAGCTTTCTTT
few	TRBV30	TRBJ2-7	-	CAWSPLLNYEQYF	TGTGCCTGGAGTCCCCTCTTAAATTACGAGCAGTACTTC
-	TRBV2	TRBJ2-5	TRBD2	CASSLGLAGGPGETQYF	TGTGCCAGCAGCCTGGGACTAGCGGGGGGGCCAGGAGAGACCCAGTACTTC
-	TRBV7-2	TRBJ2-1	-	CASSRRGSSYNEQFF	TGTGCCAGCAGCCGCCGGGGGAGCTCCTACAATGAGCAGTTCTTC
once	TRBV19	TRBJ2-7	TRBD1	CASSKDRRAGSSYEQYF	TGTGCCAGTAGTAAGGACAGGCGGGCCGGAAGCTCCTACGAGCAGTACTTC
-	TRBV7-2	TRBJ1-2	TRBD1	CASSYGQDGYGYTF	TGTGCCAGCAGCTACGGACAGGATGGCTATGGCTACACCTTC
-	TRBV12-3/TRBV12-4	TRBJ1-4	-	CASSPGHNEKLFF	TGTGCCAGCAGTCCAGGGCATAATGAAAAACTGTTTTTT
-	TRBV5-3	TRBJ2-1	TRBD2	CARSLPVSRGGFYNEQFF	TGTGCCAGAAGCTTGCCGGTCTCGCGGGGGGGTTTCTACAATGAGCAGTTCTTC
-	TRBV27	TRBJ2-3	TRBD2	CASSFSRGTPTDTQYF	TGTGCCAGCAGTTTCTCGCGGGGGACCCCCACAGATACGCAGTATTTT
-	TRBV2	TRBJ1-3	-	CASSFGGAGNTIYF	TGTGCCAGCAGTTTCGGAGGGGCTGGAAACACCATATATTTT
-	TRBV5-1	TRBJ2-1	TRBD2	CASSLGLAGVADYNEQFF	TGCGCCAGCAGCTTGGGGCTAGCGGGGGTCGCAGACTACAATGAGCAGTTCTTC
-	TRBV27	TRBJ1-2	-	CASSLKGDRGAGGYTF	TGTGCCAGCAGTTTAAAGGGGGACCGAGGCGCAGGCGGCTACACCTTC
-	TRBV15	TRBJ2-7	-	CATSRGRAAVRYEQYF	TGTGCCACCAGCAGAGGCAGGGCCGCGGTCCGGTACGAGCAGTACTTC
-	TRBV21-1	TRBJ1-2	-	CAPRGGGAPNGYTF	TGTGCCCCCCGGGGAGGGGGGGCGCCCAATGGCTACACCTTC
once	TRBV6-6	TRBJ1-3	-	CASSPRNLGNTIYF	TGTGCCAGCAGCCCGAGGAACCTTGGAAACACCATATATTTT
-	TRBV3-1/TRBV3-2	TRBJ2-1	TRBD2	CASSPSGGGAMNEQFF	TGTGCCAGCAGCCCCTCGGGCGGGGGGGCCATGAATGAGCAGTTCTTC
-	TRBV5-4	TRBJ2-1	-	CASRPGGKPYNEQFF	TGTGCCAGCAGACCGGGGGGCAAGCCTTACAATGAGCAGTTCTTC
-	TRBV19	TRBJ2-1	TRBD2	CASSTQGTSGPTNEQFF	TGTGCCAGTAGTACCCAGGGCACTAGCGGGCCGACCAATGAGCAGTTCTTC
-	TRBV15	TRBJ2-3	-	CATSTRSHDDTQYF	TGTGCCACCAGCACCCGGTCGCATGATGATACGCAGTATTTT
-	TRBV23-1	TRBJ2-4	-	CASRGREAKNIQYF	TGCGCCAGCAGGGGCAGGGAAGCCAAAAACATTCAGTACTTC
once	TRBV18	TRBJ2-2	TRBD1	CASSPPQGVDTGELFF	TGTGCCAGCTCACCGCCTCAGGGGGTGGATACCGGGGAGCTGTTTTTT
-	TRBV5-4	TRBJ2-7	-	CASSDVSQYPYEQYF	TGTGCCAGCAGCGACGTCTCACAGTACCCCTACGAGCAGTACTTC
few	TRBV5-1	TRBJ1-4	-	CASSLGLLKEKLFF	TGCGCCAGCAGCCTGGGACTCCTGAAGGAAAAACTGTTTTTT
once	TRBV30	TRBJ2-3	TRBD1	CAWSQLLLGQGDTDTQYF	TGTGCCTGGAGTCAATTACTTCTTGGACAGGGCGACACAGATACGCAGTATTTT
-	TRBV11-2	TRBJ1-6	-	CASSSDSPLHF	TGTGCCAGCAGCTCAGATTCACCCCTCCACTTT
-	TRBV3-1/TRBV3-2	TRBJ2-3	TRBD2	CASSQALAGDTDTQYF	TGTGCCAGCAGCCAAGCACTAGCGGGGGACACAGATACGCAGTATTTT
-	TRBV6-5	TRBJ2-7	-	CASRDREGTYEQYF	TGTGCCAGCAGGGACAGAGAAGGGACCTACGAGCAGTACTTC
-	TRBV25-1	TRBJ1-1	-	CASSASLDSEAFF	TGTGCCAGCAGTGCCTCTCTTGACAGTGAAGCTTTCTTT
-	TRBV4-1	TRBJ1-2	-	CASSQDKGAANYGYTF	TGCGCCAGCAGCCAAGATAAAGGGGCAGCTAACTATGGCTACACCTTC
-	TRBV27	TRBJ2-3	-	CASSFLSWGGETDTQYF	TGTGCCAGCAGTTTCCTCTCTTGGGGGGGCGAGACAGATACGCAGTATTTT
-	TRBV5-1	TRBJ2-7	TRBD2	CASSFVVSGGAWEQYF	TGCGCCAGCAGCTTCGTCGTGAGCGGGGGGGCATGGGAGCAGTACTTC
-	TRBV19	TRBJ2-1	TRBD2	CASSILAGGMNEQFF	TGTGCCAGTAGTATTTTAGCGGGGGGAATGAATGAGCAGTTCTTC
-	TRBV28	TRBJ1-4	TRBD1	CASSLEGFGGQGPIF	TGTGCCAGCAGTTTAGAGGGTTTCGGGGGACAGGGTCCTATCTTT
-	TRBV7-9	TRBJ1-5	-	CASSSIGGNQPQHF	TGTGCCAGCAGCAGTATCGGGGGAAATCAGCCCCAGCATTTT
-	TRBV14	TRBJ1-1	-	CASSQESVWGRKTTEAFF	TGTGCCAGCAGCCAAGAGAGTGTGTGGGGGCGGAAGACCACTGAAGCTTTCTTT
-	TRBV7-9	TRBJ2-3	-	CASSPQDTQYF	TGTGCCAGCAGCCCCCAAGATACGCAGTATTTT